The 16 T cell receptor beta chains below were found in one sample sequenced in a study of T-cell reconstitution after alpha-beta-depleted transplantation in children. The library targeted TCRbeta and was prepared with unique molecular identifiers. Each CDR3 protein gets one entry after TCRdb re-called the PCR reads with MiXCR. The data hold around 400,000 distinct CDR3 sequences, with about a tenth observed a single time. Sequenced material: PBMCs from the stem cell graft donor, taken from the stem cell graft. The receptor set was obtained from a human donor who donated a stem cell graft to a child with acute myeloid leukemia.

This clonotype was seen many times. The V call is TRBV4-2, the J call TRBJ1-6; D remains unclear. CDR3 length equals 13 residues. Germline V gene data show CDR1 as LGHNA and CDR2 as YNFKEQ. V was cut by 0 bases and J by 17 bases, with 14 bases left in between. Here the CDR3 reads CASSQDLAGPFHF. The CDR3 nucleotides read TGTGCCAGCAGCCAAGATCTGGCGGGTCCCTTCCACTTT.

The chain has TRBV10-3 and TRBJ2-7, with D possibly being TRBD2 (6 bases). This CDR3 is 12 amino acids long. Germline lookup yields CDR1 ENHRY and CDR2 SYGVKD. Trimming pared 8 bases from V and 5 bases from J, leaving 13 bases between. The CDR3, as DNA: TGTGCCATCGGAGGGGAGGCAGACGAGCAGTACTTC. Protein sequence: CAIGGEADEQYF.

About this clonotype: A much larger clone lies a single base off, so this may be a read error. V gene TRBV5-1 combines with J gene TRBJ2-3, with 7 nucleotides matching TRBD2. Germline values: CDR1 SGHRS, CDR2 YFSETQ. The CDR3 is made up of 14 amino acids. Germline trimming cut 7 bases from V and 2 bases from J; bases unmatched to any gene: 7. CDR3 protein: CASGSGGTTDTQYF. In nucleotides, the CDR3 is TGCGCCAGCGGCTCGGGGGGAACCACAGATACGCAGTATTTT.

The J gene is TRBJ2-1, the V gene TRBV20-1; 8 nucleotides align to TRBD2. Germline-derived CDR1 and CDR2 are DFQATT and SNEGSKA (reference sequence). V lost 6 bases, J lost 7 bases, and 8 bases stayed unmatched. This CDR3 region has 13 residues. DNA for the CDR3: TGCAGTGCCCCCCTTAGCGGGAAGAATGAGCAGTTCTTC. This translates into CSAPLSGKNEQFF.

This clonotype was counted between two and nine times. This chain uses TRBV7-8 with TRBJ1-6; 7 bases agree with TRBD1. Germline V gene sequence: CDR1 SGHVS, CDR2 FQNEAQ. V shed 5 bases, J shed 6 bases, and the junction held 13 bases outside the gene matches. The CDR3 loop spans 17 amino acids. DNA of the CDR3: TGTGCCAGCAGCACTAATGCAGGGGGGACTCTTAATTCACCCCTCCACTTT. Its translation: CASSTNAGGTLNSPLHF.

The rearrangement joins TRBV7-2 to TRBJ2-7, with D perhaps TRBD1 or TRBD2 (6 bases each). The CDR3 contains 15 residues. V was pared by 6 bases and J by 2 bases, with 17 bases between. Germline V lookup: CDR1 SGHTA, CDR2 FQGNSA. The CDR3 region is CASRAEGGAAYEQYF. The DNA for the CDR3 is TGTGCCAGCAGAGCCGAGGGGGGAGCCGCCTACGAGCAGTACTTC.

A few counts support this clonotype. The chain joins TRBV6-1 to TRBJ2-3; no reliable D call. The CDR3 has 14 amino acids. V lost 5 bases to trimming and J lost 3 bases, with 12 bases between them. Germline lookup yields CDR1 MNHNS and CDR2 SASEGT. The CDR3 sequence: CASSRRVYTDTQYF. The CDR3 DNA follows: TGTGCCAGCAGTCGAAGGGTGTATACAGATACGCAGTATTTT.

This clonotype was counted a few times. This chain joins TRBV12-3 or TRBV12-4 and TRBJ1-4, with D perhaps TRBD1 (5 bases). The CDR3 totals 15 residues. The V end was cut by 1 base, the J end by 7 bases, with 13 bases between. The CDR3 here is CASSLELLGAEKLFF. The CDR3, as DNA: TGTGCCAGCAGTTTAGAACTCCTAGGGGCTGAAAAACTGTTTTTT.

Notes on this clonotype: This may be a read error, as it is one base from a much larger clone. The gene calls are TRBV12-3 or TRBV12-4 and TRBJ2-6; perhaps TRBD1 as D (5 bases). CDR3 size: 13 residues. CDR3 protein: CASSSAGANGLTF. CDR3 DNA: TGTGCCAGCAGTTCAGCTGGGGCCAACGGCCTGACTTTC.

The rearrangement uses TRBV7-6 and TRBJ2-7; 9 bases agree with TRBD1. V trimming: 1 base; J trimming: 6 bases; junction bases outside the gene matches: 4. The CDR3 is 14 residues long. Germline V gene data show CDR1 as SGHVS and CDR2 as FNYEAQ. The CDR3 protein is CASSLGGTGFEQYF. CDR3 sequence (DNA): TGTGCCAGCAGCTTAGGGGGGACAGGGTTCGAGCAGTACTTC.

V gene TRBV30 combines with J gene TRBJ1-1; D ambiguous. Looked up from germline, CDR1 is GTSNPN and CDR2 is SVGIG (reference sequence). Trimming pared 0 bases from V and 5 bases from J, leaving 10 bases between. The CDR3 is 13 amino acids. The CDR3 bases are TGTGCCTGGAGTGTGGGCCTCATTACTGAAGCTTTCTTT. It yields the protein CAWSVGLITEAFF. The full variable domain, completed using reference TRBV30 and TRBJ1-1, is SQTIHQWPATLVQPVGSPLSLECTVEGTSNPNLYWYRQAAGRGLQLLFYSVGIGQISSEVPQNLSASRPQDRQFILSSKKLLLSDSGFYLCAWSVGLITEAFFGQGTRLTVV.

The chain links TRBV25-1 to TRBJ2-5, with TRBD2 identical over 7 bases. Germline V gives CDR1 MGHDK, CDR2 SYGVNS. Trimming cost V 5 bases and J 4 bases; bases outside gene matches: 13. This CDR3 is built from 16 residues. CDR3 sequence: CASSSPDGREGETQYF. CDR3 coding DNA: TGTGCCAGCAGTTCCCCAGATGGCAGGGAGGGAGAGACCCAGTACTTC.

The chain uses TRBV29-1 and TRBJ1-1; 8 nucleotides align to TRBD1. In germline, CDR1 is SQVTM, CDR2 ANQGSEA. V dropped 5 bases and J dropped 1; count of bases not matched to a gene: 3. The CDR3 runs to 13 residues. As DNA, the CDR3 is TGCAGCGTTCGGACAGGGACGAACACTGAAGCTTTCTTT. Amino acids: CSVRTGTNTEAFF.

This clonotype was seen a handful of times. The chain combines TRBV12-3 or TRBV12-4 with TRBJ1-2, with a possible D match to TRBD1 (5 bases). V was trimmed by 3 bases and J by 12 bases, leaving 20 bases between them. The CDR3 runs to 14 residues. CDR3 sequence (DNA): TGTGCCAGCAGTTTCGACGGGACCGGACTGCGGAACACCTTC. This gives the protein CASSFDGTGLRNTF.

The chain recombines TRBV4-3 with TRBJ2-2, with no clear D. The V and J ends lost 0 bases and 2 bases respectively, with 13 bases between them. The CDR3 runs to 17 residues. CDR1 and CDR2 (germline): LGHNA, YSLEER. CDR3 bases: TGCGCCAGCAGCCAAGATTGGCCCCACATCAACACCGGGGAGCTGTTTTTT. The encoded protein is CASSQDWPHINTGELFF.

A few counts support this clonotype. The J gene is TRBJ2-2, the V gene TRBV15; 9 positions match TRBD2. Germline CDR1 reads LNHNV; CDR2 reads YYDKDF (reference sequence). CDR3 length: 17 residues. Unmatched junction bases numbered 8, after V lost 1 base and J lost 5 bases. This CDR3 is CATSRVSGSLSTGELFF. The CDR3 coding sequence is TGTGCCACCAGCAGAGTTAGCGGGAGCTTAAGTACCGGGGAGCTGTTTTTT. The full variable domain, in which reference TRBV15 and TRBJ2-2 provide the parts outside the CDR3, is DAMVIQNPRYQVTQFGKPVTLSCSQTLNHNVMYWYQQKSSQAPKLLFHYYDKDFNNEADTPDNFQSRRPNTSFCFLDIRSPGLGDTAMYLCATSRVSGSLSTGELFFGEGSRLTVL.